The 2 T cell receptor beta chains given below trace back to one sample, sequenced in a study of cytomegalovirus exposure and HLA in healthy donors listed by TCRdb under 2017. The library was produced with the immunoSEQ multiplex PCR assay. For the multiplex PCR, a mixture combining 60 forward primers for TCR Vbeta segments and 13 reverse primers for TCR Jbeta segments was used. Sourced from immuneACCESS, this table was stored by TCRdb with only in-frame sequences that have V and J called. A share of the clones is absent; for the studies checked, an unresolved V gene accounts for under half, and the remainder has no known explanation. Across this sample there are around 160,000 clones, with 68% seen only once. The top ten clonotypes cover 1.4% to 1.5% of the sample. Sequencing was done on a sample of PBMCs. These receptor sequences come from a man aged 45-65 years in good health and CMV-seronegative.

Turning to this clone: A junction boundary mismatches the germline segment, possibly from a read error. V gene TRBV11-2 combines with J gene TRBJ2-5; D perhaps matches TRBD1 (7 bases). The CDR3 is made up of 15 amino acids. Germline V gene sequence: CDR1 SGHAT, CDR2 FQNNGV. The CDR3 spells CASSLLQGRREAQYF. The CDR3 bases are TGTGCCAGCAGCTTATTACAGGGGAGGAGAGAGGCCCAGTACTTC.

This sequence joins TRBV5-4 and TRBJ2-1; 7 bases map to TRBD1. Germline CDR1 reads SGHNT; CDR2 reads YYREEE (reference sequence). This CDR3 has 17 residues. J lost 4 bases, V lost 2 bases, and 12 bases had no gene match. Written as DNA, the CDR3 is TGTGCCAGCAGCTTCACTACAGGGGTAGGGGCATACAATGAGCAGTTCTTC. Translation gives CASSFTTGVGAYNEQFF.